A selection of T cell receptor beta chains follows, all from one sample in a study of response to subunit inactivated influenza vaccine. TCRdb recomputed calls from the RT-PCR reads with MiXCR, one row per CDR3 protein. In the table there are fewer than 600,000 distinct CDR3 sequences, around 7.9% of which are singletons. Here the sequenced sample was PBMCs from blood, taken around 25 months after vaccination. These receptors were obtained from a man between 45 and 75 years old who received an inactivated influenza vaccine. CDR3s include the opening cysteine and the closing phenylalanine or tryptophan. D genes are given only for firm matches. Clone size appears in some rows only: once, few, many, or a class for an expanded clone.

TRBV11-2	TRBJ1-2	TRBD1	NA	CASSLDLDRGRNYGYTF	TGTGCCAGCAGCTTAGATCTCGACAGGGGTAGGAACTATGGCTACACCTTC
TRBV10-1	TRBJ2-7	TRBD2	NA	CASGELAGPTYEQYF	TGCGCCAGCGGAGAACTAGCGGGCCCTACCTACGAGCAGTACTTC
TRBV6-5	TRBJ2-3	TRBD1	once	CASSYSTRGKSSTDTQYF	TGTGCCAGCAGTTACTCGACCAGGGGGAAGTCAAGCACAGATACGCAGTATTTT
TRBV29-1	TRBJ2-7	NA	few	CSTLTGRSEQYF	TGCAGCACCTTAACAGGGAGGAGCGAGCAGTACTTC
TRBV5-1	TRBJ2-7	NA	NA	CASSTGEVNYEQYF	TGCGCCAGCAGTACCGGGGAGGTTAACTACGAGCAGTACTTC
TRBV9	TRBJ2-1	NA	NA	CASSVREQFF	TGTGCCAGCAGCGTACGGGAGCAGTTCTTC
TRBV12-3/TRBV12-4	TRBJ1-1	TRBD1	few	CASRFGQGGFTEAFF	TGTGCCAGCAGATTTGGACAGGGAGGTTTCACTGAAGCTTTCTTT
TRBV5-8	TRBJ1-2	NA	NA	CASSPDGYGYTF	TGTGCCAGCAGCCCGGACGGCTATGGCTACACCTTC
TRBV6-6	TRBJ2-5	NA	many	CASRRDGQETQYF	TGTGCCAGCAGACGGGACGGCCAAGAGACCCAGTACTTC
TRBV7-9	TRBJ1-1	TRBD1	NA	CASSLGPYRGLNTEAFF	TGTGCCAGCAGCTTGGGCCCTTACAGGGGATTGAACACTGAAGCTTTCTTT